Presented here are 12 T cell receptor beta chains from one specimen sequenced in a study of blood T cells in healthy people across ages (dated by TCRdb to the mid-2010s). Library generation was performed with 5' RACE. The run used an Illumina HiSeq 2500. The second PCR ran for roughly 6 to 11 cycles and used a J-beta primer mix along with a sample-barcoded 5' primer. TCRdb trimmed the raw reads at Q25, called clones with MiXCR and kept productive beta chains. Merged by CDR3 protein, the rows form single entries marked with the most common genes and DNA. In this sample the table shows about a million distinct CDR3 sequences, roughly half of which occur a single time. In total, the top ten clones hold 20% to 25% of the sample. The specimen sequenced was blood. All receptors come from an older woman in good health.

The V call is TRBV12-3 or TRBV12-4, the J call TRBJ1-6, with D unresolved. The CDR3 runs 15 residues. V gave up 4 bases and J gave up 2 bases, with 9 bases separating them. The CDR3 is CASSSAPAYNSPLHF. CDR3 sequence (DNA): TGTGCCAGCAGTTCTGCCCCAGCCTATAATTCACCCCTCCACTTT.

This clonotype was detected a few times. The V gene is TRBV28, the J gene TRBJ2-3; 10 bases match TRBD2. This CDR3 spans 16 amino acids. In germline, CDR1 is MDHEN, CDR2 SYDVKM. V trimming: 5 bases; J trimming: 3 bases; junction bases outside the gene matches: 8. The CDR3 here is CASSPGLGLATDTQYF. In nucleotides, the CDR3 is TGTGCCAGCAGTCCGGGTCTGGGACTAGCGACAGATACGCAGTATTTT.

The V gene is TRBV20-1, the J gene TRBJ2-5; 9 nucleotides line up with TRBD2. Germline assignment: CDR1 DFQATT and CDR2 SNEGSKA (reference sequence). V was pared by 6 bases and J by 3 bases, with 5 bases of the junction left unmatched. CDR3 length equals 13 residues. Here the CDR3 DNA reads TGCAGTGCCGAGGCGGGGGGGGAAGAGACCCAGTACTTC. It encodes CSAEAGGEETQYF.

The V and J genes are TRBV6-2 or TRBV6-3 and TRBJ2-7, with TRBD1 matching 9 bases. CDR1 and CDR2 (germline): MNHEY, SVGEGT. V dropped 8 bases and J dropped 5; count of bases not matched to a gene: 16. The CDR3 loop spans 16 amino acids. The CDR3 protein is CASVRVETGGPNEQYF. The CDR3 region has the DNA TGTGCCAGCGTCCGTGTTGAGACAGGGGGTCCAAACGAGCAGTACTTC.

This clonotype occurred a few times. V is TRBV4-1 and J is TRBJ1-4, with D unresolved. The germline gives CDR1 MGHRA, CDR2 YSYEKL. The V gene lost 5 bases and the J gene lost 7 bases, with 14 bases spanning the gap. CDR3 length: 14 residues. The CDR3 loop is CASSNGHGLEKLFF. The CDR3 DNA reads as TGCGCCAGCAGCAACGGCCACGGGCTTGAAAAACTGTTTTTT.

The CDR3 region is CASSLVVGSSNGYTF. CDR3 DNA: TGTGCCAGCAGCTTAGTCGTCGGGTCCTCAAATGGCTACACCTTC. This rearrangement joins TRBV7-9 to TRBJ1-2; D gene unclear. Trimming removed 1 base from V and 6 bases from J, with 15 bases in between. Germline CDR1 reads SEHNR; CDR2 reads FQNEAQ (reference sequence). The CDR3 extends over 15 amino acids.

DNA of the CDR3: TGTGCCAGCAGCTTAGCTCTTAACAGGGAGTTGCGAGAGACCCAGTACTTC. It translates to CASSLALNRELRETQYF. V is TRBV7-9 and J is TRBJ2-5, with D tentatively TRBD1 (6 bases). The CDR3 length is 17 residues. Deletions cut 0 bases from V and 4 bases from J, with 18 bases between. The germline CDR1 and CDR2 sequences are SEHNR and FQNEAQ (reference sequence).

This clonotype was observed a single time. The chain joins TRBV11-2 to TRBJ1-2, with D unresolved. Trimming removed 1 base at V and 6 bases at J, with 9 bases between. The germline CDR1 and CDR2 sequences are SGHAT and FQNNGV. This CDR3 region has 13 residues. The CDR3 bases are TGTGCCAGCAGCTTAGTGGCAAACCATGGCTACACCTTC. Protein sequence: CASSLVANHGYTF.

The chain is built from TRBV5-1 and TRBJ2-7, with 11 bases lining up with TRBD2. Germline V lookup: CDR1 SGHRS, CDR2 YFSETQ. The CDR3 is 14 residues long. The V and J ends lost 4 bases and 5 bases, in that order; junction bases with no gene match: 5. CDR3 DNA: TGCGCCAGCAGCATAGCGGGAGGGCCCAACGAGCAGTACTTC. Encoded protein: CASSIAGGPNEQYF.

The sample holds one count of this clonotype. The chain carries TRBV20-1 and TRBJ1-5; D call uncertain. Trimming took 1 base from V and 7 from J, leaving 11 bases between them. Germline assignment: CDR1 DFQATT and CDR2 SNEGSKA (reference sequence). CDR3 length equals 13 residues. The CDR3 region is CSARVRVGQPQHF. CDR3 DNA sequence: TGCAGTGCTAGAGTGCGGGTTGGACAGCCCCAGCATTTT.

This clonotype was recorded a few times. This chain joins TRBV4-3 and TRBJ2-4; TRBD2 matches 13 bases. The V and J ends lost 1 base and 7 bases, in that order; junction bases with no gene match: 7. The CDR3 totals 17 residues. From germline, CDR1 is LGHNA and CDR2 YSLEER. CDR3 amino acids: CASSQGLAGGLGNIQYF. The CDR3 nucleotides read TGCGCCAGCAGCCAAGGACTAGCGGGAGGACTCGGGAACATTCAGTACTTC.

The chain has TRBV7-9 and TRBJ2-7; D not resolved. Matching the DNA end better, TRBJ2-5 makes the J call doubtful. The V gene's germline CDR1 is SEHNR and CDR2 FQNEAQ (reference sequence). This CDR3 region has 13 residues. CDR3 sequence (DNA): TGTGCCAGCAGCTTAGGGTTCGGGGAGACCCAGTACTTC. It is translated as CASSLGFGETQYF.